This entry features one TCR beta chain sequence. There are many counts of this clonotype. Its target antigen remains unknown. At one end, the junction sequence differs from germline, possibly due to a read error. CDR1 MNHEY and CDR2 SVGEGT are derived from the germline V gene. From the cysteine through the phenylalanine, the CDR3 covers 14 amino acids. CDR3 DNA only is kept here, 42 bases in frame from base 1. Patients with ophthalmopathy had moderately to severely active disease, with a Clinical Activity Score of 3 or more, a NOSPECS grade of 4 or more, and a disease duration of less than 3 months. Anyone with other autoimmune diseases, uncontrolled infections, pregnancy or lactation was excluded from the study. Diagnosis was based on clinical symptoms, serum thyroxine, TRAb, thyroid ultrasound and orbital computed tomography. PBMCs were isolated from approximately 10 ml of fresh peripheral blood by Ficoll-Paque density gradient centrifugation. Total RNA was extracted using Trizol reagent, and RNA quality was checked on an Agilent 2100 Bioanalyzer.

The sample belongs to a study of Graves' ophthalmopathy and Graves' hyperthyroidism (dated by TCRdb to 2016 to 2019). For the study in its entirety: Peripheral blood was collected at initial diagnosis, before any treatment. TCR beta repertoire signatures were used to distinguish Graves' ophthalmopathy from Graves' hyperthyroidism and to predict progression to ophthalmopathy. Once sampling was done, hyperthyroidism patients were given methimazole at a starting dose of 30 mg daily, while ophthalmopathy patients were given high-dose intravenous methylprednisolone. For training and testing, the 80 to 100 patients in the discovery cohort were randomly divided in a 7:3 ratio. In five to seven hyperthyroidism patients, the T-cell repertoire of thyroid tissue was compared with the T-cell repertoire of blood. In total, 135 blood samples were TCR-sequenced: 40 to 45 ophthalmopathy, some 72 hyperthyroidism and roughly 17 hyperthyroidism-to-ophthalmopathy patients. A discovery set of 95 to 100 patients (approximately 42 ophthalmopathy, about 58 stable hyperthyroidism) was enrolled to explore V-J signatures distinguishing ophthalmopathy from hyperthyroidism. An independent validation cohort comprised about 20 hyperthyroidism patients and around 16 patients who later progressed from hyperthyroidism to ophthalmopathy. Overall study results and their limits: In cross-validation, the 13-signature model distinguished ophthalmopathy from stable hyperthyroidism with around 90% sensitivity and 81.08% specificity, while in the test set the corresponding values were 80% and 75%. No statistical method was used to predetermine the sample size, and group allocation was not hidden from the investigators. Among expanded thyroid clonotypes with frequency above 0.001, most also showed up in blood, which suggests that blood repertoires may reflect the thyroid immune response. In validation, the model predicted ophthalmopathy progression with about 71% sensitivity and approximately 72% specificity; 12 predicted patients were CT-confirmed with GO in a median of approximately 6.5 months.

For repertoire sequencing, the TCR beta CDR3 regions were amplified from RNA transcripts. The first round was an RT-PCR using HTBI primers with the Qiagen OneStep RT-PCR kit, and this first round was followed by a second-round multiplex PCR, then size selection and purification. The libraries underwent paired-end sequencing with 100 bp reads on an Illumina HiSeq2000. In the source study's methods: Reads were processed with SOAPnuke, discarding reads with adapters, uncalled bases, mean Phred below 15, or no exact constant-primer or identifier match. COPE v1.2.5 was used to merge high-quality paired reads. Unique nucleotide sequences were defined as clonotypes and aligned to IMGT TRB V, D and J references using MiTCR v1.1. The analysis was limited to V-J combinations with a frequency above 0.0001, which together covered 99.2% of the repertoires. A TCR clonal expansion and chaos score per V-J combination was defined as the ratio of F50 clonal expansion to chaos observed in the TCRdist matrix. Features were reduced by Welch's t-statistics and random forest to approximately 12 V-J combinations, which fed a naive Bayes classifier. Thyroid-blood repertoire similarity was quantified with the Morisita-Horn index. Using fastp at Q25 and MiXCR, TCRdb reprocessed the public reads and kept productive beta chains. Records with the same CDR3 protein are collapsed into one entry carrying the most frequent genes and DNA. None of the V and J calls come from the authors' own analysis; TCRdb made them. This sample holds roughly 480,000 distinct CDR3 sequences; approximately 15% were observed only once. The ten largest clones represent about 9.4% of the sample.

The source of this sequence is a woman aged 30 to 39 with Graves' ophthalmopathy. Donor details come from another sample of the same person, matched by shared clones. This receptor chain uses TRBV6-2 or TRBV6-3 and TRBJ1-1; the D gene is possibly TRBD1, with 6 bases matching. The sample consisted of blood. The CDR3 corresponds to CASSHRVRNTEASF. The bases are TGTGCCAGCAGCCACAGGGTCCGGAACACTGAAGCTTCCTTT.